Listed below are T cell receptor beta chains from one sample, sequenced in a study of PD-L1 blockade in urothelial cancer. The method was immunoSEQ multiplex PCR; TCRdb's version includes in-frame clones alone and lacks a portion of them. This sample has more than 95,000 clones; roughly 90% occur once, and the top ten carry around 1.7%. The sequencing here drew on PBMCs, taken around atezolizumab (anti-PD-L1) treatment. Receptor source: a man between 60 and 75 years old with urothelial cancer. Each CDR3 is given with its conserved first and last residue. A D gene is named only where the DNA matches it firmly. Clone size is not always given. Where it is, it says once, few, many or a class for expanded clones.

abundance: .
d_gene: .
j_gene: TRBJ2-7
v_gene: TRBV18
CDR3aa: CASSLTEEQYF
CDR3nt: TGTGCCAGCTCACTTACAGAAGAGCAGTACTTC

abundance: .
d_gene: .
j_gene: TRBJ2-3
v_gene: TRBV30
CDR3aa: CAWDARGGTQYF
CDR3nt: TGTGCCTGGGATGCCAGGGGAGGGACGCAGTATTTT

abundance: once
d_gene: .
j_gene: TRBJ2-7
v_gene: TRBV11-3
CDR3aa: CASSLEGAEQYF
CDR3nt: TGTGCCAGCAGCTTAGAAGGGGCCGAGCAGTACTTC

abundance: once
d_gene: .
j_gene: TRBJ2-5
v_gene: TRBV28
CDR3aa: CASSIRTVGETQYF
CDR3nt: TGTGCCAGCAGTATTCGGACAGTGGGGGAGACCCAGTACTTC

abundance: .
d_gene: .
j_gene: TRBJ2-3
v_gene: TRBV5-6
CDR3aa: CASSAALGDTQYF
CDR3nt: TGTGCCAGCAGCGCGGCCCTGGGAGATACGCAGTATTTT

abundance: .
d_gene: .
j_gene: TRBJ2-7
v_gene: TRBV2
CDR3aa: CASSDRSRSYEQYF
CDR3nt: TGTGCCAGCAGTGATAGATCTCGCTCCTACGAGCAGTACTTC

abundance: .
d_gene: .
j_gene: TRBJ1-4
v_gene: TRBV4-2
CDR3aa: CASSVPSSGSEKLFF
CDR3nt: TGTGCCAGCAGCGTTCCCAGCAGCGGAAGTGAAAAACTGTTTTTT

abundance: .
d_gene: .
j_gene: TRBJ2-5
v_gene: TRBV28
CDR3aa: CASSLWRGTQYF
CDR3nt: TGTGCCAGCAGTTTATGGCGCGGGACCCAGTACTTC

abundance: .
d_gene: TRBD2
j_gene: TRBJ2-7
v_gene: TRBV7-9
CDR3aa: CASSQTSGGYEQYF
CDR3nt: TGTGCCAGCAGCCAGACTAGCGGGGGCTACGAGCAGTACTTC

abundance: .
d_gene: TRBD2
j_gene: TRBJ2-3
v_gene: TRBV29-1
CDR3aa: CSVAGTSGSTDTQYF
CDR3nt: TGCAGCGTCGCTGGGACTAGCGGAAGCACAGATACGCAGTATTTT

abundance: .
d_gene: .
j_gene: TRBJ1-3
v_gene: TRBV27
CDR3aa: CASKIQDSGNTIYF
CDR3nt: TGTGCCAGCAAGATACAGGACTCTGGAAACACCATATATTTT

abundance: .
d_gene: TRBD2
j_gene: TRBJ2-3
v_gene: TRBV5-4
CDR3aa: CASSLELAGGTDTQYF
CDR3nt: TGTGCCAGCAGCTTGGAGTTGGCGGGGGGCACAGATACGCAGTATTTT

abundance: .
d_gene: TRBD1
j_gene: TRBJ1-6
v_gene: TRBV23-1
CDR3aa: CASSQPQGKPLHF
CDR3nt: TGCGCCAGCAGTCAACCACAGGGGAAACCCCTCCACTTT

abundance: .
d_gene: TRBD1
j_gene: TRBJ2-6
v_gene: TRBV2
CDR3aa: CASSSSGGSRANVLTF
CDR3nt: TGTGCCAGCAGCAGTTCAGGGGGCTCTCGGGCCAACGTCCTGACTTTC

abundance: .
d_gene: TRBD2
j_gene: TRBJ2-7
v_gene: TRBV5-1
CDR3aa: CASTELAGGPPEQYF
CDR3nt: TGCGCCAGCACTGAACTAGCGGGAGGCCCCCCCGAGCAGTACTTC

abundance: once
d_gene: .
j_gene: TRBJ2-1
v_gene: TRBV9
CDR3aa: CASSVAGEVYEQFF
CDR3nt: TGTGCCAGCAGCGTAGCGGGAGAGGTCTATGAGCAGTTCTTC

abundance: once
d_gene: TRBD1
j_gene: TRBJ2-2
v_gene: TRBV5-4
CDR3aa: CASKGTGDTGELFF
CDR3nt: TGTGCCAGCAAAGGGACAGGGGACACCGGGGAGCTGTTTTTT

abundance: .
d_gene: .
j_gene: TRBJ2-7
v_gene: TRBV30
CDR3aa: CAWATDYEQYF
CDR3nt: TGTGCCTGGGCTACCGACTACGAGCAGTACTTC

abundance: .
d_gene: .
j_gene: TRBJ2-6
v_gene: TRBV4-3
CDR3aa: CASSQDPDSGANVLTF
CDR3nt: TGCGCCAGCAGCCAAGATCCAGACTCTGGGGCCAACGTCCTGACTTTC

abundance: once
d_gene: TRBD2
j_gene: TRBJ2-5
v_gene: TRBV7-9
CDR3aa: CASSSPRGLAGPGETQYF
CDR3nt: TGTGCCAGCAGCTCACCGAGGGGCCTAGCGGGGCCGGGAGAGACCCAGTACTTC

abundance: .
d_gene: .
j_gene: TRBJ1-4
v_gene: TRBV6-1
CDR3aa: CASRGGTPTNEKLFF
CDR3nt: TGTGCCAGCAGGGGAGGGACGCCAACTAATGAAAAACTGTTTTTT

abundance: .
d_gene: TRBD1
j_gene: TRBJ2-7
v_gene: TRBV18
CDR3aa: CASSSAGTGHYEQYF
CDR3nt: TGTGCCAGCTCCTCAGCCGGGACAGGCCACTACGAGCAGTACTTC

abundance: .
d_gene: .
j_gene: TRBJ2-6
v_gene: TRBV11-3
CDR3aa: CASSWQGIPGANVLTF
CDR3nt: TGTGCCAGCAGCTGGCAGGGGATACCTGGGGCCAACGTCCTGACTTTC

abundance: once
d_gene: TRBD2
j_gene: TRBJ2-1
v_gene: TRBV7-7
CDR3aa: CASSLGGGGPYNEQFF
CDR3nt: TGTGCTAGCAGCTTAGGCGGGGGAGGCCCCTACAATGAGCAGTTCTTC

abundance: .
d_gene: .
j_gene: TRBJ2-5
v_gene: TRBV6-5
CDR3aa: CASRPSAQETQYF
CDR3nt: TGTGCCAGCAGGCCTAGCGCCCAAGAGACCCAGTACTTC

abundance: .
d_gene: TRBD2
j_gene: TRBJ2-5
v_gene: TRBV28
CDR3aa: CASSFGGGQETQYF
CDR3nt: TGTGCCAGCAGTTTCGGCGGGGGTCAAGAGACCCAGTACTTC

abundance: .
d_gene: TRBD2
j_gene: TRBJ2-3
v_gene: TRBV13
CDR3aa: CASSYGLATDTQYF
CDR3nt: TGTGCCAGCAGCTATGGACTAGCCACAGATACGCAGTATTTT

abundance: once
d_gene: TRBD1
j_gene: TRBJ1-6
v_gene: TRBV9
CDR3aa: CASSSGQGDSPLHF
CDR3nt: TGTGCCAGCAGCTCAGGACAGGGGGATTCACCCCTCCACTTT

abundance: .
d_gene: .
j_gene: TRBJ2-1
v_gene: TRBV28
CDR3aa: CASSLVGASAPVEQFF
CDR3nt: TGTGCCAGCAGTTTAGTAGGGGCTAGCGCTCCTGTAGAGCAGTTCTTC

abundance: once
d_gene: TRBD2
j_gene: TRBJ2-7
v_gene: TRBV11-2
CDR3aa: CASSRTSGDAYEQYF
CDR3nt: TGTGCCAGCAGCCGGACTAGCGGGGACGCCTACGAGCAGTACTTC

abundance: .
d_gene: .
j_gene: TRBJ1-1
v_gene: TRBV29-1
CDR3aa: CSVESAGTEAFF
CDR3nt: TGCAGCGTTGAATCGGCGGGGACTGAAGCTTTCTTT

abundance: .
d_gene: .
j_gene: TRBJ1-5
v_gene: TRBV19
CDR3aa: CATSTGGNQPQHF
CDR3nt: TGTGCCACCAGTACCGGGGGGAATCAGCCCCAGCATTTT

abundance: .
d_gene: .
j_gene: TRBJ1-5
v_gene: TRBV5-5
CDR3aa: CASSQDGGSNQPQHF
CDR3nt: TGTGCCAGCAGCCAGGACGGGGGAAGCAATCAGCCCCAGCATTTT